What follows are 11 T cell receptor beta chains derived from one specimen sequenced in a study of blood T cell repertoires in COVID-19. Assay used: immunoSEQ multiplex PCR; TCRdb lists only in-frame clones, some missing. The sample carries roughly 120,000 clones, over 70% recorded once. Input material: peripheral blood. The receptors derive from a human donor in a cohort sampled during active or convalescent COVID-19.

CDR3 region: CATSRPGVGAQTGELFF. The CDR3 region has the DNA TGTGCCACCAGCAGGCCCGGAGTAGGCGCCCAAACCGGGGAGCTGTTTTTT. This chain joins TRBV15 and TRBJ2-2; no reliable D call. The V end was cut by 3 bases, the J end by 5 bases, with 19 bases between. This CDR3 spans 17 amino acids. CDR1 is LNHNV and CDR2 is YYDKDF in the germline V gene (reference sequence).

This chain joins TRBV7-6 and TRBJ2-3, with 7 bases aligning to TRBD2. Looked up from germline, CDR1 is SGHVS and CDR2 is FNYEAQ. CDR3 length: 14 amino acids. V shed 3 bases and J 10 bases; nucleotides not matched to a gene: 10. The CDR3 here is CASSLMAGVGAQYF. For the CDR3, the DNA is TGTGCCAGCAGCTTGATGGCGGGAGTTGGGGCGCAGTATTTT.

In this sample, this clone turned up a few times. The rearrangement uses TRBV11-2 and TRBJ2-7; TRBD1 is a possible D gene (6 bases). This CDR3 contains 14 residues. The germline CDR1 and CDR2 sequences are SGHAT and FQNNGV. Trimming stripped 5 bases from V and 3 bases from J, with 14 bases between. The CDR3 DNA follows: TGTGCCAGCAGCCGGAACAGGGATCTCTACGAGCAGTACTTC. This translates into CASSRNRDLYEQYF.

This clone was counted between two and nine times. The chain uses TRBV24-1 and TRBJ2-7, with D possibly matching TRBD2 (5 bases). CDR3 size: 18 residues. The V gene's germline CDR1 is KGHDR and CDR2 SFDVKD. V was clipped by 0 bases and J by 3 bases, with 20 bases between them. CDR3 nucleotides: TGTGCCACCAGTGATTTGCACCCCGAGGGCCCGAGGATCTACGAGCAGTACTTC. This sequence encodes CATSDLHPEGPRIYEQYF.

This chain uses TRBV12-5 with TRBJ2-5, with D maybe TRBD1 (6 bases). The CDR3 contains 13 residues. Trimming removed 7 bases at V and 5 bases at J, with 14 bases between. Germline loops: CDR1 LGHNT, CDR2 FRNRAP. CDR3 sequence (DNA): TGTGCTAGTGCAACACAGGGTGGGGAGACCCAGTACTTC. Translating it yields CASATQGGETQYF.

The chain uses TRBV5-1 and TRBJ1-3; no definite D call. This CDR3 is built from 14 residues. Germline V gene lookup returns CDR1 SGHRS and CDR2 YFSETQ. Trimming stripped 0 bases from V and 4 bases from J, with 8 bases between. CDR3 loop: CASSLAGNGNTIYF. CDR3 sequence (DNA): TGCGCCAGCAGCTTGGCGGGGAACGGAAACACCATATATTTT.

The CDR3: CASSRPGTGSSYNEQFF. CDR3 bases: TGTGCCAGCTCACGTCCCGGGACAGGGAGCTCCTACAATGAGCAGTTCTTC. The chain combines TRBV18 with TRBJ2-1; 9 bases agree with TRBD1. After removal of 4 bases from V and 0 bases from J, the junction contained 7 bases not matched to a gene. Germline V gene sequence: CDR1 KGHSH, CDR2 LQKENI. The CDR3 sequence is 17 residues long.

This clone was seen more than once but under ten times. This chain uses TRBV4-3 with TRBJ2-1; TRBD2 aligns across 7 bases. Germline assignment: CDR1 LGHNA and CDR2 YSLEER. Trimming took 1 base from V and 2 from J; bases not matched to a gene: 2. The CDR3 is 15 residues long. CDR3 nucleotides: TGCGCCAGCAGCCAAGCGCGGGGGACCTACAATGAGCAGTTCTTC. Its protein product is CASSQARGTYNEQFF.

This clone was seen a single time. The gene calls are TRBV4-3 and TRBJ1-6; D possibly corresponds to TRBD1 (6 bases). This CDR3 has 14 amino acids. Germline V gives CDR1 LGHNA, CDR2 YSLEER. The V gene lost 0 bases and the J gene lost 8 bases, with 8 bases spanning the gap. This chain's CDR3 is CASSQDTGYSPLHF. Here the CDR3 DNA reads TGCGCCAGCAGCCAAGATACAGGGTATTCACCCCTCCACTTT.

V gene TRBV4-2 combines with J gene TRBJ2-1; D is unresolved. CDR1 is LGHNA and CDR2 is YNFKEQ in the germline V gene. Deletions cut 1 base from V and 0 bases from J, with 13 bases between. The CDR3 spans 17 residues. CDR3 amino acids: CASSQVIPASSYNEQFF. The CDR3 DNA follows: TGTGCCAGCAGCCAAGTAATTCCAGCGAGCTCCTACAATGAGCAGTTCTTC.

Of note for this clone: The same CDR3 arises from other DNA sequences in this sample as well. V is TRBV18 and J is TRBJ1-1, with unresolved D. Germline V CDR1 and CDR2: KGHSH, LQKENI. The CDR3 consists of 14 residues. Trimming shortened V by 6 bases and J by 3 bases, and 14 bases separated the two germline ends. The CDR3 nucleotides read TGTGCCAGCTCCCCAGGACTGAGGGACACTGAAGCTTTCTTT. Protein product: CASSPGLRDTEAFF.